Listed below are T cell receptor beta chains from one sample, sequenced in a study of cytomegalovirus exposure and HLA in healthy donors. Method: immunoSEQ multiplex PCR; TCRdb's copy keeps in-frame clones and lacks some. Its table lists 65,000 to 85,000 clones. Sequenced sample: PBMCs. Source of these receptors: a female donor in good health and CMV-seropositive. Both conserved end residues are trimmed from each CDR3.

v_call cdr3_aa
TRBV11-2 ASSFSAGGLTDTQY
TRBV28 ASSFLATGVNTEAF
TRBV9 ASSVGRVGGNEQF
TRBV19 ASSSQGASNQPQH
TRBV18 ASSPPVNPVYADTQY
TRBV2 ATHLRGKFISSGENYGYT
TRBV6-5 ASRRTGRNGYT
TRBV7-3 ASSPTTGNTEAF
TRBV4-2 ASSQATGRVYEQY
TRBV5-4 ASSLSNQNTEAF
TRBV6-5 ASSYSPGSGNTIY
TRBV29-1 SVERQTMNTEAF
TRBV19 ASSIDRVTEAF
TRBV19 ASRSPGGPNNEQF
TRBV27 ASSSLGEGINEKLF
TRBV27 ASSLIAPTGFDEQY
TRBV5-4 ASSERLAGTRTDTQY
TRBV29-1 SVGTRQSNTEAF
TRBV4-1 ASSQERQGIQETQY
TRBV4-3 ASSQDLGTDTGELF
TRBV5-6 ASSLRQGLWEQY
TRBV6-1 ASSPDFTDTQY
TRBV6-5 ASRYLGLPNTEDF
TRBV29-1 SALGQGVTEAF
TRBV28 ASSDPGTGGDYEQY
TRBV4-3 ASRVAGALTGELF
TRBV5-6 ASSLVTGRAYEQY
TRBV15 ATSRVPESPLH
TRBV18 ASSAGGNTEAF
TRBV18 ASSPQDRPVGEQY
TRBV19 ASIEGPGMNTEAF
TRBV28 ASTNSGNRIVYGYT
TRBV5-1 ASSPGTGGIEQY
TRBV6-1 ASSSQGASGQPQH
TRBV5-1 ASTTDTGDTEAF
TRBV4-1 ASSQGRNNNSPLH
TRBV11-3 ASSLDRWTGQF
TRBV10-2 ASSESGTGFYEQY
TRBV5-8 ASSLGQPAGELF
TRBV29-1 SVLPGTYNEQF
TRBV27 ASSADLAGTPYEQY
TRBV6-6 ASSGLAGVGADTQY
TRBV19 ASSGLAATYEQY
TRBV5-1 ASSLRAEEETQY
TRBV7-9 ASSLEREVHEQY
TRBV6-5 ASSTQGASTEAF
TRBV6-1 ASSARPDSTYEQY
TRBV2 ASSELRTSPADTQY
TRBV18 ASSPDLGDRHR
TRBV29-1 SAEEGTEAF
TRBV5-1 ASRPGVNEKLF
TRBV18 ASSPPKGSGTGTDTQY
TRBV5-1 ASSSGQVKTEAF
TRBV18 ASSAGTVAYEQY
TRBV29-1 SVRGGNGNTEAF
TRBV30 AGSLSGALINVLT
TRBV4-2 ASSQNGGGAETQY